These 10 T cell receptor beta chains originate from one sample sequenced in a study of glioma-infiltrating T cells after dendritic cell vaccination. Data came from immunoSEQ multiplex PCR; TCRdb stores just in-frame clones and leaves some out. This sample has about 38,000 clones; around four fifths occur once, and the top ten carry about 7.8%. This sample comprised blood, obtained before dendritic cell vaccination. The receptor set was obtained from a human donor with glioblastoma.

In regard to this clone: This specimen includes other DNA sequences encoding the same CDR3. CDR3 bases: TGTGCCAGCAGTTTATCCCGTTGGACAGGGTCCCATAATTCACCCCTCCACTTT. It yields the protein CASSLSRWTGSHNSPLHF. This chain uses TRBV27 with TRBJ1-6; 8 bases fit TRBD1. Germline CDR1 and CDR2: MNHEY and SMNVEV (reference sequence). CDR3 length: 18 residues. V gave up 0 bases and J gave up 5 bases; unmatched junction bases: 9.

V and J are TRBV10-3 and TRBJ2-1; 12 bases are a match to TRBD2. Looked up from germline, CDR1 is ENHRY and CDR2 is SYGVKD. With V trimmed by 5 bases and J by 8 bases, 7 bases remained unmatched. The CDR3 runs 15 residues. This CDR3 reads CAISILAGGPDEQFF. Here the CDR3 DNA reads TGTGCCATCAGTATTCTAGCGGGGGGGCCGGATGAGCAGTTCTTC.

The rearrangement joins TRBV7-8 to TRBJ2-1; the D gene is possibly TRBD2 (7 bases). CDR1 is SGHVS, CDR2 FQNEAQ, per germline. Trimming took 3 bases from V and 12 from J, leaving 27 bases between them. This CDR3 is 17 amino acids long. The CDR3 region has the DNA TGTGCCAGCAGCTTCGGGACATCTGCCGGGGGGCCTTGGGGGCAGTTCTTC. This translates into CASSFGTSAGGPWGQFF.

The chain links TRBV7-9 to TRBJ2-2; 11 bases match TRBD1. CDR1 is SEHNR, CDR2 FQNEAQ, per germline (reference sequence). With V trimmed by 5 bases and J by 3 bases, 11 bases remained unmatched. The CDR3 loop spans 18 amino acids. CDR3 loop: CASSPRRRDRGYTGELFF. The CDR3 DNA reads TGTGCCAGCAGCCCGCGCAGGAGGGACAGGGGGTACACCGGGGAGCTGTTTTTT.

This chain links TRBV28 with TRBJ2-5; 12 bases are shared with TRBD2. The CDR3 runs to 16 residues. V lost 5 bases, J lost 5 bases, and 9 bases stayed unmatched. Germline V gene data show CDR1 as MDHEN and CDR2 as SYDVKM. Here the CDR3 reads CASSPELAGGGETQYF. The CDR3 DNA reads TGTGCCAGCAGTCCCGAACTAGCGGGGGGCGGGGAGACCCAGTACTTC.

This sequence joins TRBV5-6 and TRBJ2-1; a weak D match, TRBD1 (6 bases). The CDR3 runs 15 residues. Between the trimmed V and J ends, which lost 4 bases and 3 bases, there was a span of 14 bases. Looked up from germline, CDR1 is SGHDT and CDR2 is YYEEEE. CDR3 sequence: CASSVDRTFYNEQFF. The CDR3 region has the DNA TGTGCCAGCAGCGTGGACAGAACCTTCTACAATGAGCAGTTCTTC.

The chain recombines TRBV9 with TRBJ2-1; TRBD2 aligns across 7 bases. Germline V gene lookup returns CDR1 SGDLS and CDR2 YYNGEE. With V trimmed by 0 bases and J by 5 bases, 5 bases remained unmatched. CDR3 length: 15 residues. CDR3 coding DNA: TGTGCCAGCAGCGTAGATGGCGGGGGACACAATGAGCAGTTCTTC. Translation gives CASSVDGGGHNEQFF.

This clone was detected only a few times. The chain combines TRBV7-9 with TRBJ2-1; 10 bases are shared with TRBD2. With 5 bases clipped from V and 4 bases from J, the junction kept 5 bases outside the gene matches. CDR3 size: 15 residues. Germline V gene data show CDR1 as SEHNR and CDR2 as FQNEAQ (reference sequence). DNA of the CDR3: TGTGCCAGCAGCGCCGGGACTAGCGAATACAATGAGCAGTTCTTC. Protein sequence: CASSAGTSEYNEQFF. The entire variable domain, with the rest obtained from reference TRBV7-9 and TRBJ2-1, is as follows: DTGVSQNPRHKITKRGQNVTFRCDPISEHNRLYWYRQTLGQGPEFLTYFQNEAQLEKSRLLSDRFSAERPKGSFSTLEIQRTEQGDSAMYLCASSAGTSEYNEQFFGPGTRLTVL.

This CDR3 reads CASSQLAGGVSTQYF. The DNA for the CDR3 is TGTGCCAGCAGCCAACTAGCGGGGGGTGTAAGTACGCAGTATTTT. The chain has TRBV14 and TRBJ2-3, with TRBD2 matching over 11 bases. Germline V gene sequence: CDR1 SGHDN, CDR2 FVKESK. J was trimmed by 8 bases and V by 2 bases; bases with no gene match: 6. This CDR3 comprises 15 residues.

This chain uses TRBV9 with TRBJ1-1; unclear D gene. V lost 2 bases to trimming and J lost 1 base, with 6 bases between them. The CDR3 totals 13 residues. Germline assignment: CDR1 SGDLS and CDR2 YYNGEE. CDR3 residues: CASSVARNTEAFF. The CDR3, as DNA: TGTGCCAGCAGCGTCGCGAGGAACACTGAAGCTTTCTTT.